This section outlines one T cell receptor (beta chain) sequence together with its context. These data belong to a study of blood T cell repertoires in COVID-19. Across the whole study: Samples representing acute and convalescent COVID-19 were sourced from the United States, Italy and Spain.

Participants came from about 23 US areas, aged roughly 18 to 90 years. As originally analysed: Reference gene primer amplification gave estimated nucleated cell counts. Sequencing was performed with immunoSEQ multiplex PCR; in TCRdb, only in-frame clones are kept and a portion is missing. V and J calls and clone size are as listed in that table; D and trimming were resolved from the DNA. The sample holds 140,000 to 150,000 clones, about 80% seen once. The origin of this receptor is a woman aged 50 to 60 who had recovered from COVID-19. The sample comprised PBMCs or T cells enriched from blood (not recorded which).

Here the CDR3 DNA reads TGTGCCAGCTGGAGGGTCCAAGAGACCCAGTACTTC. Amino acids: CASWRVQETQYF. This sequence joins TRBV28 and TRBJ2-5, with D perhaps matching TRBD2 (6 bases). The V end was cut by 8 bases, the J end by 1 base, with 8 bases between. This CDR3 has 12 residues. Germline assignment: CDR1 MDHEN and CDR2 SYDVKM.